This T cell receptor beta chain was sequenced during a study of OX40 agonist ivuxolimab in advanced cancers. Study overall: Eligibility admitted prior anti-PD-1, anti-PD-L1 or anti-CTLA-4 therapy; 40% had some. General study findings and limits: The work left the antigen specificity of expanded peripheral T cells undetermined. In the 0.1-3.0 mg/kg groups, partial responders showed among the lowest expansion.

This CDR3 has 14 amino acids. Germline loops: CDR1 MNHEY, CDR2 SMNVEV (reference sequence). V lost 11 bases, J lost 3 bases, and 7 bases stayed unmatched. Assay: immunoSEQ multiplex PCR; the TCRdb copy retains only in-frame clones and omits some. The repertoire consists of about 45,000 clones, with approximately 91% occurring once and the leading ten covering about 20%. Concerning this clone: The antigen is not known.

Autoimmune disease history or systemic immunosuppression was exclusionary. Here the sequenced sample was CD4+ or CD8+ T cells sorted from blood, taken in a trial of the OX40 agonist ivuxolimab. The clonotype comes from an adult with an advanced solid tumor such as melanoma, head and neck, liver or kidney cancer. The chain links TRBV27 to TRBJ2-1; 10 nucleotides agree with TRBD1. The CDR3, as DNA: TGTGCCGCCTCAAGGACAGGGGGCTACAATGAGCAGTTCTTC. Its translation is CAASRTGGYNEQFF.